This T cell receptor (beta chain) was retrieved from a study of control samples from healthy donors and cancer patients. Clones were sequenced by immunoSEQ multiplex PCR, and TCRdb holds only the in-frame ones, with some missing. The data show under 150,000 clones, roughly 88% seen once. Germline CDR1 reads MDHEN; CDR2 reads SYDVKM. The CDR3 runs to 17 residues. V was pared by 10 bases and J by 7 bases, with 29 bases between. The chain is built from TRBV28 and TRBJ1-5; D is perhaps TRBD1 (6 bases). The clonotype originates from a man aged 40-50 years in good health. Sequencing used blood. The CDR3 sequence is CATLGTGQSVEIQPQHF. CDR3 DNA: TGTGCCACCTTAGGTACAGGGCAATCCGTCGAAATCCAGCCCCAGCATTTT.